This T cell receptor beta chain comes out of a study of a mutant IDH1 vaccine in newly diagnosed glioma. Time point defined: week 5, during vaccination. All doses held 300 ug of mutant IDH1 20-mer peptide, with topical imiquimod. Produced via immunoSEQ multiplex PCR; TCRdb's table is partial and in-frame only. Of over 50,000 clones listed, 75% to 85% are singletons. Regarding this clone: Its antigen is still unknown. This specimen includes other DNA sequences encoding the same CDR3.

There are 13 residues in the CDR3. Trimming shortened V by 0 bases and J by 4 bases, and 7 bases separated the two germline ends. Germline CDR1 reads GTSNPN; CDR2 reads SVGIG (reference sequence). This chain joins TRBV30 and TRBJ1-3; D uncertain. The sequencing used PBMCs, collected from a glioma patient whose treatment included an IDH1 peptide vaccine. The sequence was collected from a man in his thirties or forties with glioma. CDR3: CAWSVGSGNTIYF. CDR3 DNA sequence: TGTGCCTGGAGTGTAGGTTCCGGAAACACCATATATTTT.